This T cell receptor beta chain came from a study (dated by TCRdb to the mid-2010s). A note on the overall study: The study tested whether tumor-infiltrating Tregs in breast cancer are recruited from blood Tregs or converted in situ from other CD4+ T cell subsets.

V trim: 8 bases; J trim: 7 bases; unmatched bases: 6. Measured from the cysteine to the phenylalanine, the CDR3 is 12 residues long. The DNA shown is the 36-base CDR3, in frame from base 1. This clonotype was seen just once. It has no known antigen specificity. The record has no base qualities; no much larger clone is one base away. One read alone is a weak basis. Full-length TCR variable regions were amplified by 5' RACE PCR using constant-region reverse primers, and then by semi-nested PCR using Nested Universal Primer A. Using the ReliaPrep RNA Cell Miniprep System, total RNA was extracted, and the SMARTer RACE 5'/3' Kit was then used to reverse transcribe the RNA into 5'RACE-ready cDNA. Multiplex adaptors were used to barcode full-length TCR alpha and beta libraries, and the barcoded libraries were sequenced on an Illumina MiSeq. On the study's bioinformatics: For each of nine subset-tissue groups, sequencing data from the five patients were pooled, and the groups were then compared using unsupervised clustering of TCR gene usage. Repertoire similarity was calculated with the Morisita-Horn index, weighting shared sequences by their contribution to each repertoire. Using fastp trimming at Q25 and MiXCR clonotype assembly, TCRdb reanalyzed the public sequencing data and kept in-frame beta chains. For every CDR3 protein sequence, its rows merge into one entry that carries the most common genes and DNA. These V and J calls originate from TCRdb's pipeline instead of the authors' own analysis. Counted in this sample were over 50,000 distinct CDR3 sequences; over 20% of them appeared once. The leading ten clones occupy more than 3% of the sample.

What the study reported, not specific to this receptor: The validation in the larger cohort was limited to a single TCR beta V-J rearrangement instead of whole repertoires. In terms of TCR gene usage, tumor memory CD4+ T cells clustered together with blood and lymph node memory CD4+ cells, as well as with lymph node naive CD4+ cells. The greatest overlap of tumor-infiltrating Treg TCR alpha and beta sequences was observed with tumor naive CD4+ T cells, followed by blood naive CD4+ T cells.

The Miltenyi Naive CD4+ T Cell Isolation kit was used to purify naive CD4+ T cells, and CD25 microbeads were used to remove Tregs. Tregs, naive and memory CD4+ T cells from tumor, blood and ipsilateral draining lymph nodes of a handful of breast cancer patients underwent full-length TCR alpha and beta sequencing. Tumor tissue and lymph nodes obtained from ipsilateral axillary dissection were perfused with PBS, minced and then digested with collagenase I and hyaluronidase. Sorted cell populations were confirmed by FACS to exceed 90% purity. The sequenced sample consisted of tumor-infiltrating naive CD4+ T cells sorted from the breast tumor. Taken with the paper, the label for cell subset or site translates to: naive CD4+ T cells, CD4+CD45RA+CD25-. Recombination connected TRBV12-3 or TRBV12-4 to TRBJ1-2, and 8 bases in between align with TRBD1. The origin of this receptor is a female donor with breast cancer. In nucleotide form, the sequence is TGTGCCAGCGGGCCAGGGGGCGGTGGCTACACCTTC. This encodes CASGPGGGGYTF.